This TCR beta chain was sequenced for a study of spatial heterogeneity in lung cancer. In its sample, this clonotype was seen a few times. Each CDR3 protein is one row after TCRdb ran MiXCR on the 5' RACE reads. This sample has over 50,000 distinct CDR3 sequences, with roughly 6.4% found just once. Documented time point: sample taken at primary tumor resection. This clonotype was obtained from a female donor with early-stage non-small cell lung cancer. The sample here was PBMCs, taken at surgery.

For the CDR3, the DNA is TGTGCCAGCAGTTCTACGGGGACAGCCTCTGGGGCCAACGTCCTGACTTTC. It encodes CASSSTGTASGANVLTF. J is TRBJ2-6 and V is TRBV6-5; TRBD1 matches at 7 bases. J was trimmed by 0 bases and V by 4 bases; bases with no gene match: 6. Germline lookup yields CDR1 MNHEY and CDR2 SVGAGI. CDR3 size: 17 residues.